What follows describes a single T cell receptor (beta chain). Its target is unknown. The data belong to a study of tumor-infiltrating lymphocytes in localized non-small cell lung cancer. The overall study: The cohort mixed smokers and never-smokers, several histologies, and some post-neoadjuvant-chemotherapy samples.

This table comes from immunoSEQ multiplex PCR, and its TCRdb copy is limited to in-frame clones, with some not included. The sample has about 8,900 clones, about 63% seen once; the top ten hold roughly a tenth. The ends lost 3 bases at V and 0 bases at J; junction bases unmatched: 9. The CDR3 consists of 16 residues. Germline CDR1 is GTSNPN and CDR2 is SVGIG (reference sequence). Study observations and caveats: Only some patients had TCR sequencing, depending on available tissue. Different pieces of the same tissue went to different assays, confounding technical variation with intratumor heterogeneity.

Sequencing used uninvolved lung tissue not adjacent to the tumor. The sequence derives from a human donor with non-small cell lung cancer. The chain combines TRBV30 with TRBJ2-3; TRBD2 matches 7 bases. The CDR3 protein is CAWSRGVSGSTDTQYF. In nucleotides, the CDR3 is TGTGCCTGGAGCCGCGGCGTTAGCGGGAGCACAGATACGCAGTATTTT. Complete variable domain (other parts from reference TRBV30 and TRBJ2-3): SQTIHQWPATLVQPVGSPLSLECTVEGTSNPNLYWYRQAAGRGLQLLFYSVGIGQISSEVPQNLSASRPQDRQFILSSKKLLLSDSGFYLCAWSRGVSGSTDTQYFGPGTRLTVL.